The present TCR beta chain was sequenced within a study of blood T cell repertoires in COVID-19. On the study more broadly: Acute and convalescent COVID-19 specimens originated in the United States, Italy and Spain. T cells, B-cell-depleted T cells, or PBMCs provided the cDNA or gDNA that served as material.

Under the authors' procedure: By means of reference gene primer amplification, nucleated cell counts were estimated. Using immunoSEQ multiplex PCR, the repertoire was profiled, and TCRdb retains in-frame clones only, with some absent. That table furnishes V, J and clone size, whereas the DNA furnished D and trimming. The repertoire has about 250,000 clones, about 90% of them found once; the top ten carry about 1.3%. Trimming at V came to 7 bases and at J to 4 bases, leaving 6 bases not matched to a gene. This CDR3 has 14 amino acids. The germline CDR1 and CDR2 sequences are SNHLY and FYNNEI. Sequenced sample: peripheral blood. The receptor's source is a man at least 80 years old with acute or convalescent COVID-19. V and J are TRBV2 and TRBJ2-3; 9 bases align to TRBD2. Here the CDR3 DNA reads TGTGCCAGCACGGCGGGAGGGCCCCCAGATACGCAGTATTTT. Its translation: CASTAGGPPDTQYF.